The T cell receptor (beta chain) under discussion was sequenced for a study of technical replicates of blood from four donors. Using immunoSEQ multiplex PCR, the repertoire was profiled, and TCRdb retains in-frame clones only, with some absent. The repertoire includes more than 70,000 clones, just over 90% of them detected once, and roughly 0.25% sits in the top ten. CDR1 SGHRS and CDR2 YFSETQ come from the germline V gene. The CDR3 covers 16 residues. V dropped 4 bases and J dropped 1 base, with 12 bases sitting between them. This TCR was sampled from a human donor in good health. The sequenced material came from T cells isolated from PBMCs. J is TRBJ2-6 and V is TRBV5-1; a weak D match, TRBD1 (6 bases). In nucleotides, the CDR3 is TGCGCCAGCAGCGAGGACAGTGTATCTGGGGCCAACGTCCTGACTTTC. Its protein is CASSEDSVSGANVLTF.